This entry is about one TCR beta chain. Its specificity is unknown. Deletions cut 3 bases from V and 2 bases from J, with 13 bases between. The CDR3 contains 14 residues. Germline CDR1 SQVTM, CDR2 ANQGSEA. The sample belongs to a study of CD8 T cells in ankylosing spondylitis. The study's findings and limits: Made up of fewer than ten highly homologous variants, a TCR beta motif appeared characteristic of ankylosing spondylitis blood.

One entry per CDR3 protein results from TCRdb running MiXCR on the 5' RACE reads. This sample has around 340,000 distinct CDR3 sequences, with 20% found just once. Sequencing was done on a sample of blood, either unsorted or a sorted T cell fraction (not recorded which). The TCR sequence derives from a male donor with ankylosing spondylitis or in good health (not recorded which). The V gene is TRBV29-1, the J gene TRBJ2-5; tentatively, D is TRBD2 (6 bases). For the CDR3, the DNA is TGCAGCGTTGATATTGTTGGAGGGCAAGAGACCCAGTACTTC. This gives the protein CSVDIVGGQETQYF.